The following is a TCR beta chain sequence with its context. Its matching antigen is unknown. This entry comes from a study of cytomegalovirus exposure and HLA in healthy donors. Study in general: Earlier, 200 million or so T cells were analyzed, and 90 million to 120 million unique TCR beta sequences were found among them. General study findings and limits: Cytomegalovirus association was assigned to about 150 TCR beta chains. In an earlier analysis, in 587 donors, most V segments appeared productive either ~87% or ~30% of the time.

13 Jbeta primers and 60 Vbeta primers were used for the PCR. Some clones are missing from TCRdb's copy, which holds only in-frame ones; the method was immunoSEQ multiplex PCR. Counted here are around 170,000 clones, around 80% occurring once; the ten biggest clones make up around 1.5%. V lost 0 bases to trimming and J lost 5 bases, with 14 bases between them. Germline V gene lookup returns CDR1 SGHRS and CDR2 YFSETQ. This CDR3 is 16 amino acids long. J is TRBJ2-2 and V is TRBV5-1; maybe TRBD2 (5 bases). The source is a man aged 35 to 55 in good health and CMV-seronegative. The material sequenced was PBMCs. CDR3 DNA sequence: TGCGCCAGCAGCTTGGGAGGGTCGGTCCAGACCGGGGAGCTGTTTTTT. Its translation: CASSLGGSVQTGELFF.